The 5 T cell receptor beta chains in this list originate from one sample, sequenced in a study of blood T cell repertoires in COVID-19 (dated by TCRdb to 2020 to 2021). The library was made by the immunoSEQ multiplex PCR assay. In TCRdb, the immuneACCESS table is reduced to in-frame sequences with V and J assigned. These tables do not hold every clone; where another copy was compared, an unresolved V gene accounts for under half, and the others remain unexplained. The sample contains roughly 100,000 clones, 80% to 90% of them found a single time. The top ten clonotypes cover approximately 29% of the sample. Sequences were obtained from peripheral blood. All receptors derive from a woman older than 75 with acute or convalescent COVID-19.

The V gene is TRBV19, the J gene TRBJ1-5; 8 nucleotides agree with TRBD1. Germline V gene data show CDR1 as LNHDA and CDR2 as SQIVND (reference sequence). V was pared by 4 bases and J by 6 bases, with 5 bases of the junction left unmatched. The CDR3 runs 14 residues. CDR3 sequence reads: CASSTQGAPQPQHF. The DNA for the CDR3 is TGTGCCAGTAGTACCCAGGGGGCCCCTCAGCCCCAGCATTTT.

The chain is built from TRBV11-2 and TRBJ2-7; 8 nucleotides agree with TRBD2. The CDR3 is made up of 15 amino acids. Germline CDR1 reads SGHAT; CDR2 reads FQNNGV. The V gene end was trimmed by 5 bases and the J gene end by 2 bases; junction bases not matched to a gene: 8. CDR3 sequence: CASSPFRGGAYEQYF. CDR3 nucleotide sequence: TGTGCCAGCAGCCCGTTTCGGGGGGGTGCCTACGAGCAGTACTTC.

The chain carries TRBV27 and TRBJ2-2; 7 nucleotides line up with TRBD1. The germline V gene encodes CDR1 MNHEY and CDR2 SMNVEV (reference sequence). This CDR3 has 15 amino acids. Unmatched junction bases numbered 5, after V lost 2 bases and J lost 5 bases. The CDR3 nucleotides read TGTGCCAGCAGTTTAAGACAGGGTAGTACCGGGGAGCTGTTTTTT. As protein: CASSLRQGSTGELFF.

The chain recombines TRBV19 with TRBJ1-5; D may be TRBD1 (6 bases). Germline V CDR1 and CDR2: LNHDA, SQIVND (reference sequence). V lost 7 bases and J 0 bases, leaving 13 bases between the germline ends. The CDR3 totals 15 residues. The CDR3 DNA reads as TGTGCCAGTATGGAGACAGGATATAGCAATCAGCCCCAGCATTTT. This gives the protein CASMETGYSNQPQHF.

For the CDR3, the DNA is TGTGCCAGCAGCCTCGCGACGGAGTCAAATGAAAAACTGTTTTTT. Translation gives CASSLATESNEKLFF. The chain joins TRBV5-6 to TRBJ1-4; no reliable D call. This CDR3 comprises 15 residues. V lost 4 bases to trimming and J lost 5 bases, with 15 bases between them. Looked up from germline, CDR1 is SGHDT and CDR2 is YYEEEE.